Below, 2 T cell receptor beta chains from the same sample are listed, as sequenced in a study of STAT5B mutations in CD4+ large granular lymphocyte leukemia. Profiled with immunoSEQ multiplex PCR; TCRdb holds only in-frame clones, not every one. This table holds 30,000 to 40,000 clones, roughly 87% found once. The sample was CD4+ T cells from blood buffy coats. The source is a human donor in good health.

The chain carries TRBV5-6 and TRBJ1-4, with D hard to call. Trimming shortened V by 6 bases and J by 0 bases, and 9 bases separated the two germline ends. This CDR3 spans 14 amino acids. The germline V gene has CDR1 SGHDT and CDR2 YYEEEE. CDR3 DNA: TGTGCCAGCACCCACACTGCAACTAATGAAAAACTGTTTTTT. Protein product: CASTHTATNEKLFF. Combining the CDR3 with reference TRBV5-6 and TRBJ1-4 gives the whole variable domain DAGVTQSPTHLIKTRGQQVTLRCSPKSGHDTVSWYQQALGQGPQFIFQYYEEEERQRGNFPDRFSGHQFPNYSSELNVNALLLGDSALYLCASTHTATNEKLFFGSGTQLSVL.

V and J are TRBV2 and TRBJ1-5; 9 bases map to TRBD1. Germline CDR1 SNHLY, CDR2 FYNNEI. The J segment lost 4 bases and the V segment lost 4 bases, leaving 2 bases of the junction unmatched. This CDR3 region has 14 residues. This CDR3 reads CASSGTGVNQPQHF. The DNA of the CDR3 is TGTGCCAGCAGTGGGACAGGGGTAAATCAGCCCCAGCATTTT. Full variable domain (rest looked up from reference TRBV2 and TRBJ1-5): EPEVTQTPSHQVTQMGQEVILRCVPISNHLYFYWYRQILGQKVEFLVSFYNNEISEKSEIFDDQFSVERPDGSNFTLKIRSTKLEDSAMYFCASSGTGVNQPQHFGDGTRLSIL.